The clone carrying this TCR beta chain showed up many times. Its antigen is not known. A process of 5'RACE template switching, which added a universal primer site and UMIs, was used to make TCR cDNA. Each CDR3 protein is one row after TCRdb ran MiXCR on the 5' RACE reads. The sample shows 120,000 to 150,000 distinct CDR3 sequences, 7.7% of them seen only once. This sample is drawn from a study of T cells after yellow fever vaccination. Study in general: The authors prepared low-cell-number fractions using SMART-Seq v4 Ultra Low Input. Whole-study results and caveats: The secondary response was weaker but peaked faster, day 5 versus 15. Primary-vaccination clones mostly resurfaced post-booster (around 95% CD4, more than 85% CD8).

Germline loops: CDR1 LNHDA, CDR2 SQIVND (reference sequence). The ends were cut back, 1 base at V and 0 bases at J, with 15 bases in the middle. CDR3 length equals 17 residues. V usage is TRBV19 and J usage is TRBJ1-1, with D possibly being TRBD1 (6 bases). Material: CD4+ T cells sorted from PBMCs, obtained 5 days after the yellow fever booster vaccination. The TCR originated in a man younger than 40 who received the YFV17D yellow fever vaccine. CDR3 in DNA: TGTGCCAGTAGTATAGGGACAGCTTTATACCTGAACACTGAAGCTTTCTTT. Translated, it gives CASSIGTALYLNTEAFF.